This T cell receptor (beta chain) was identified in a study of control samples from healthy donors and cancer patients. Clones were sequenced by immunoSEQ multiplex PCR, and TCRdb holds only the in-frame ones, with some missing. The table includes about 110,000 clones, more than 75% detected once. Germline CDR1 and CDR2: LNHNV and YYDKDF (reference sequence). The CDR3 runs to 16 residues. Trimming removed 5 bases from V and 3 bases from J, with 20 bases in between. This TCR was sampled from a woman aged 55-70 years with lung cancer. The sample comprised PBMCs. This chain links TRBV15 with TRBJ2-7; D possibly uses TRBD1 or TRBD2 (6 bases each). The CDR3, as DNA: TGTGCCACCAGCTCCCGGAGGGCAGGGGATATCTACGAGCAGTACTTC. It encodes CATSSRRAGDIYEQYF.